Listed below are T cell receptor beta chains from one sample, sequenced in a study of T cells in Graves' hyperthyroidism and ophthalmopathy. Using its own MiXCR run on the multiplex PCR reads, TCRdb lists one record per CDR3 protein. This repertoire shows about 360,000 distinct CDR3 sequences, approximately 13% found once; its top ten account for around 9.2%. Source material: blood. Receptors originate from a woman between 18 and 29 years old with Graves' hyperthyroidism. CDR3s include the opening cysteine and the closing phenylalanine or tryptophan.

V	J	CDR3
TRBV9	TRBJ2-7	CASSSGQTYEQYF
TRBV30	TRBJ1-1	CAWANPRQGPTEAFF
TRBV3-1	TRBJ2-7	CASSQGLTQTGANYEQYF
TRBV4-1	TRBJ2-7	CASSQTSLPYEQYF
TRBV7-8	TRBJ2-1	CASSLRSGSYNEQFF
TRBV10-3	TRBJ2-5	CAIKPGGASETQYF
TRBV6-1	TRBJ1-2	CASTDREGGYTF
TRBV20-1	TRBJ2-7	CSAGGLAVYEQYF
TRBV2	TRBJ1-6	CASSLSSSYNSPLHF
TRBV18	TRBJ1-2	CASSRGTVEGYTF
TRBV3-1	TRBJ1-2	CASTKAHSTHGYTF
TRBV25-1	TRBJ1-6	CASSELETGTVNSPLHF
TRBV4-1	TRBJ1-4	CASSQEEISGTGGEKLFF
TRBV28	TRBJ1-6	CASSPGSTGDSPLHF
TRBV5-1	TRBJ2-1	CASSLASGYPLNEQFF
TRBV6-2/TRBV6-3	TRBJ2-5	CASSYKAEATQYF
TRBV5-8	TRBJ2-5	CASSRTVGKETQYF
TRBV5-1	TRBJ2-1	CASSPYRVIEQFF
TRBV10-3	TRBJ1-2	CAPEFLTGQVLIGYTF
TRBV6-1	TRBJ1-5	CASSSQGTSNQPQHF
TRBV7-2	TRBJ2-5	CASSFQSGLGRETQYF
TRBV20-1	TRBJ2-7	CSASGVTGTAYEQYF
TRBV2	TRBJ1-5	CASSAAGPGQPQHF
TRBV28	TRBJ2-1	CASRRSGASYNEQFF
TRBV10-3	TRBJ1-1	CAISEMGQILNTEAFF
TRBV20-1	TRBJ1-5	CSARVRGDQPQHF
TRBV6-2/TRBV6-3	TRBJ2-6	CASSTTGDLISGANVLTF
TRBV18	TRBJ1-1	CASSLTVQGTTEAFF
TRBV3-1	TRBJ1-1	CASSDYRGGAFF
TRBV6-1	TRBJ2-2	CASSPELAGELFF
TRBV6-1	TRBJ2-5	CASSGEQGIGETQYF
TRBV28	TRBJ2-3	CASSLPNLAGGTDTQYF
TRBV28	TRBJ2-7	CASSPTGGSYEQYF
TRBV2	TRBJ1-3	CASSLSQGENTIYF
TRBV7-3	TRBJ2-3	CASSSGPFSTDTQYF
TRBV2	TRBJ1-6	CASSETTGPNSPLHF
TRBV7-9	TRBJ2-3	CASSIQWDSGQYF
TRBV28	TRBJ2-7	CACLGPSYEQYF
TRBV6-2/TRBV6-3	TRBJ2-2	CASKVEVAGELFF
TRBV5-6	TRBJ2-1	CASTFGGSPEQFF
TRBV7-8	TRBJ1-1	CASSPRRENTEAFF
TRBV5-1	TRBJ2-7	CASSPKIWGSGEVTYEQYF
TRBV4-1	TRBJ1-1	CASSQEAGGPGRAFF
TRBV30	TRBJ2-2	CAWSRGNTGELFF
TRBV3-1	TRBJ2-7	CASSWGTGPSYEQYF
TRBV6-2/TRBV6-3	TRBJ1-3	CASRYGGDTSSGNTIYF
TRBV20-1	TRBJ1-5	CSATGQDNQPQHF
TRBV4-2	TRBJ2-1	CASRRIGGRGVEDEQFF
TRBV3-1	TRBJ2-1	CASSQDGQGVENEQFF
TRBV12-3/TRBV12-4	TRBJ2-3	CASSLSAASTDTQYF
TRBV2	TRBJ1-1	CASSRVSQAFF
TRBV5-1	TRBJ2-1	CASSFQSSYNEQFF
TRBV29-1	TRBJ2-3	CSVRKGLAGGVMDTQYF
TRBV3-1	TRBJ1-1	CASRPQGEGTEAFF
TRBV20-1	TRBJ2-3	CSAREFRADTQYF
TRBV7-9	TRBJ1-2	CASSLGFGELDGYTF
TRBV19	TRBJ2-1	CATSLWGLQFYNEQFF